Presented here are 4 T cell receptor beta chains from one specimen sequenced in a study of T cells in Graves' hyperthyroidism and ophthalmopathy. TCR beta CDR3 regions were amplified from RNA transcripts. Initially, a first-round RT-PCR of the TCR CDR3 employed the HTBI primer set. TCRdb re-analysed the multiplex PCR reads in MiXCR, keeping a single row per CDR3 protein. The table has 660,000 or so distinct CDR3 sequences, roughly 45% seen once. Material for sequencing was peripheral blood or thyroid tissue (not recorded which). The receptors come from an adult man with Graves' disease, either hyperthyroidism or ophthalmopathy (not recorded which).

As to this clonotype: This clone may be a read error of a much larger clone one base away. This chain connects TRBV7-2 to TRBJ1-1; D is uncertain. CDR3 size: 13 residues. Germline CDR1 and CDR2: SGHTA and FQGNSA. V lost 6 bases and J 6 bases, leaving 14 bases between the germline ends. The CDR3 spells CASRRAGLAEAFF. The CDR3, as DNA: TGTGCCAGCAGAAGGGCAGGACTCGCTGAAGCTTTCTTT.

This chain uses TRBV4-2 with TRBJ1-2; D gene ambiguous. V was trimmed by 1 base and J by 8 bases, leaving 8 bases between them. Germline CDR1 and CDR2: LGHNA and YNFKEQ. This CDR3 comprises 12 residues. CDR3 in DNA: TGTGCCAGCAGCCAAGCCCAGCGCGGCTACACCTTC. Protein product: CASSQAQRGYTF.

This clonotype appeared many times. CDR3 sequence reads: CASIPGLAGERLFF. The CDR3 nucleotides read TGTGCCAGCATTCCTGGACTAGCGGGAGAACGGCTGTTTTTT. The chain employs TRBV2 and TRBJ2-2; TRBD2 matches 13 bases. The CDR3 has 14 residues. The trim removed 7 bases at V and 13 bases at J, leaving 9 bases unmatched. Germline assignment: CDR1 SNHLY and CDR2 FYNNEI.

The CDR3 spells CSVAVGDSNQPQHF. The CDR3 DNA reads TGCAGCGTTGCGGTAGGGGATAGCAATCAGCCCCAGCATTTT. The chain employs TRBV29-1 and TRBJ1-5; D is possibly TRBD1 (5 bases). This CDR3 spans 14 amino acids. CDR1 is SQVTM, CDR2 ANQGSEA, per germline. The V end was cut by 4 bases, the J end by 0 bases, with 10 bases between.